The present T cell receptor beta chain was sequenced within a study of early T cells in non-severe SARS-CoV-2 infection. Overall study context: The sequenced material was bulk RNA from unsorted whole blood, and its chains were unpaired.

Each single cDNA molecule received a unique molecular identifier. Via MiXCR, TCRdb re-called the 5' RACE reads, giving one row per CDR3 protein. The sample comprises around 68,000 distinct CDR3 sequences, around 6.5% of which are singletons, and around 3.5% rests with the top ten. This clonotype was counted ten times or more. J gave up 1 base and V 2 bases, and 12 bases lay outside the gene matches. The CDR3 length is 18 residues. From germline, CDR1 is ENHRY and CDR2 SYGVKD. This TCR derives from an adult who was a healthcare worker with PCR-confirmed SARS-CoV-2 infection or an uninfected control (not recorded which). Sequencing was performed on whole blood, taken at baseline. The chain is built from TRBV10-3 and TRBJ2-3; 7 nucleotides agree with TRBD2. This CDR3 reads CAISEGLVRVFGTDTQYF. The CDR3 DNA sequence: TGTGCCATCAGTGAGGGACTAGTGCGGGTCTTCGGCACAGATACGCAGTATTTT.